This TCR beta chain stems from a study of blood T cell repertoires in COVID-19. At the level of the study: Acute and convalescent COVID-19 specimens originated in the United States, Italy and Spain. T cells, B-cell-depleted T cells, or PBMCs provided the cDNA or gDNA that served as material.

As handled by the study authors: Amplification of reference gene primers provided the estimated nucleated cell counts. Repertoires were generated with immunoSEQ multiplex PCR, while TCRdb's copy carries only in-frame clones and drops some. The DNA was the basis for D and trimming; V, J and clone size are from that table. The sample consists of 390,000 or so clones, more than 70% of them appearing once. This CDR3 region has 15 residues. V was clipped by 1 base and J by 5 bases, with 12 bases between them. Germline CDR1 reads SEHNR; CDR2 reads FQNEAQ (reference sequence). Seattle cases were enrolled at active infection and followed longitudinally.

The sample taken for sequencing was peripheral blood. This sequence joins TRBV7-9 and TRBJ1-5, with D perhaps TRBD1 (6 bases). The TCR comes from a woman younger than 45 with COVID-19, enrolled during active disease. CDR3 sequence reads: CASSLEQGPDQPQHF. Written as DNA, the CDR3 is TGTGCCAGCAGCTTAGAACAGGGTCCGGATCAGCCCCAGCATTTT.